This T cell receptor (beta chain) was recorded in a study of blood T cells in healthy people across ages (dated by TCRdb to 2013 to 2016). Concerning the study at large: In model experiments, template switching captured about one uniquely barcoded TCR beta cDNA molecule for every two T cells. Age-related changes in TCR beta repertoire diversity were measured in the study by deep sequencing normalized with unique cDNA molecular identifiers. The donors were divided into four age groups: young (average about 15 years), middle-aged (about 39), aged (around 67) and long-lived (roughly 88). To avoid experimental bias, donors of different ages were spread randomly across the sequencing lanes. Using the same blood draw, the study looked at two additional independent replicas of 1 million unique cDNA reads for two donors, one aged 18 to 29 and the other aged 80 or older. Beyond this particular receptor, the publication reports: The long-lived group showed more naive CD4+ T cells, fewer expanded clones and increased TCR diversity than the aged group, suggesting age selection. Estimates of total diversity based on one million sequenced T cells were considered lower bounds and underestimates. Donor CMV infection status was unknown, potentially confounding age-related changes in expanded clonotypes. Since profiling was done on bulk unsorted PBMCs, naive and antigen-experienced compartments could not be conclusively compared. Observed TCR beta diversity per million T cells fell roughly linearly with age, and a significant reduction was already apparent by age roughly 40. Observed TCR beta diversity correlated strongly with the percentage of naive T cells measured by flow cytometry.

A word on this clonotype: Its antigen target is currently unknown. Base-call qualities are not available, and no considerably larger clone is one nucleotide away.

Library preparation used 5' RACE. A second PCR of roughly 6 to 11 cycles was run with a J-beta primer mix and a sample-barcoded 5' primer. A template-switch 5' adaptor carrying 12 random nucleotides introduced a unique molecular identifier onto each TCR beta cDNA molecule. At least 2.5 million CDR3-containing paired-end reads were obtained from each sample. The Mint cDNA synthesis kit, primed by a TRBC-specific oligonucleotide, was used to synthesize first-strand cDNA from all RNA. After uracil-DNA glycosylase treatment, a first 18-cycle PCR used universal primers M1SS and BC2_uni_R on all cDNA. In the source study's methods: Normalization of each sample was performed by random selection of 1 million high-quality reads, each carrying a distinct molecular identifier. Reads with shared molecular identifiers were discarded instead of being binned into consensus sequences. MiTCR, with a Q25 quality threshold and the strictest error-elimination algorithm, was used for CDR3 identification, clonotype clustering and error correction. A nonparametric unseen species model with Euler transformation was used to estimate lower-bound total TCR beta diversity. The raw public data were reprocessed by TCRdb itself: fastp quality trimming at Q25, MiXCR clonotype calling, in-frame beta chains only. Rows are unified per CDR3 protein, each entry keeping the most common DNA and genes. TCRdb's processing, not the study's, gives the V and J calls here. The sample contains around 1,800,000 distinct CDR3 sequences, approximately 39% of them found a single time. The ten top clones hold about 21% of the sample.

Systemically healthy Caucasian individuals from Russia, some 38 in total and aged roughly 6 to 100 years, were included as donors. Ten milliliters of peripheral blood were collected from each donor into EDTA-treated Vacutainer tubes. Ficoll-Paque density-gradient centrifugation was used to isolate PBMCs, with at least 7 million per sample. Trizol reagent was used to extract total RNA from the PBMCs, yielding at least 6 micrograms per sample. Naive CD45RAhigh/CD27high T cell percentages were measured by flow cytometry on a PBMC aliquot from every donor. The germline ends are 11 bases apart after V is trimmed by 0 bases and J by 7 bases. The CDR1 and CDR2 encoded by the germline V gene are SGDLS and YYNGEE. The CDR3 numbers 15 residues from cysteine through phenylalanine. The DNA shown is the 45-base CDR3, in frame from base 1.

Input material: blood. The chain links TRBV9 with TRBJ1-6; the D gene is unclear. The sequence derives from a human donor in good health. The nucleotide sequence is given as TGTGCCAGCAGCGTAGGACCAACTGGGAATTCACCCCTCCACTTT. It encodes CASSVGPTGNSPLHF.